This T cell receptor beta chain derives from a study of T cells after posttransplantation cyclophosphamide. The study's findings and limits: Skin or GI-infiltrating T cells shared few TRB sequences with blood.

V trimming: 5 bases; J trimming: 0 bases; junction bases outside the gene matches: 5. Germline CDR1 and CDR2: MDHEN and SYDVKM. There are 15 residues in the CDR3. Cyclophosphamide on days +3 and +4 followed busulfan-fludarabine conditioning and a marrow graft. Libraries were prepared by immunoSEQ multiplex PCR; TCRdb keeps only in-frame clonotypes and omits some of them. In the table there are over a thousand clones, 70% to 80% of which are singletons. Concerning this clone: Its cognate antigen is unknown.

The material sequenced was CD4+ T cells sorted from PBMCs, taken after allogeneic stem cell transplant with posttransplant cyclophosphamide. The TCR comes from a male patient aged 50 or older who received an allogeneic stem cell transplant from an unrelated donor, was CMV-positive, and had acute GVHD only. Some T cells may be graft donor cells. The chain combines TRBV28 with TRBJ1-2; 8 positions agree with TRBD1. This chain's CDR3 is CASSSGQGTNYGYTF. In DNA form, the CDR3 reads TGTGCCAGCAGTAGCGGACAGGGTACTAACTATGGCTACACCTTC.